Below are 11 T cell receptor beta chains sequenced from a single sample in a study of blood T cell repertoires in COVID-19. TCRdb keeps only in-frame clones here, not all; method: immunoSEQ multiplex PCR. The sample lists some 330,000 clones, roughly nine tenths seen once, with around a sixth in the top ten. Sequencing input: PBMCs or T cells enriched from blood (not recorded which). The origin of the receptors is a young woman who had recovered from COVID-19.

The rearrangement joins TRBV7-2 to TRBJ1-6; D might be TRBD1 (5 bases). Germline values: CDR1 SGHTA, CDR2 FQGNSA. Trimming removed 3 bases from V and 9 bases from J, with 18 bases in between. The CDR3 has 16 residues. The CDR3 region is CASSFERGMAGSPLHF. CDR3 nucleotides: TGTGCCAGCAGCTTTGAACGGGGGATGGCGGGTTCACCCCTCCACTTT.

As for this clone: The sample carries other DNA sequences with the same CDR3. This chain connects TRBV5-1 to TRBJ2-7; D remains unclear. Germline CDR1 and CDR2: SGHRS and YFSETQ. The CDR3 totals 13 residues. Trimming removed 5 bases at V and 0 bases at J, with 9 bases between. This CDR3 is CASSLSTSYEQYF. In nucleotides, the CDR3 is TGCGCCAGCAGTCTGAGCACCTCCTACGAGCAGTACTTC. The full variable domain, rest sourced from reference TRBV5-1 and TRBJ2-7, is KAGVTQTPRYLIKTRGQQVTLSCSPISGHRSVSWYQQTPGQGLQFLFEYFSETQRNKGNFPGRFSGRQFSNSRSEMNVSTLELGDSALYLCASSLSTSYEQYFGPGTRLTVT.

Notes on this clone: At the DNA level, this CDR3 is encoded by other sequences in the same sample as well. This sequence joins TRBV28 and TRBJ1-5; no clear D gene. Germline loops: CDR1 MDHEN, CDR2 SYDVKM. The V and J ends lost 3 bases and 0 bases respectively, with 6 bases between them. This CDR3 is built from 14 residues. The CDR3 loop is CASSFQISNQPQHF. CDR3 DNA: TGTGCCAGCAGTTTCCAGATTAGCAATCAGCCCCAGCATTTT.

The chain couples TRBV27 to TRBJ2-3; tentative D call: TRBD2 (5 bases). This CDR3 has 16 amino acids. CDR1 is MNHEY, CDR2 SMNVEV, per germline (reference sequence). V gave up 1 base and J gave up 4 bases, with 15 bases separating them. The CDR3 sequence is CASSLYASSRSDTQYF. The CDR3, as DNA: TGTGCCAGCAGTTTATATGCTAGCTCTAGATCAGATACGCAGTATTTT.

CDR3 DNA: TGTGCCAGCAGCTTCGGACAGAATTCACCCCTCCACTTT. It yields the protein CASSFGQNSPLHF. This chain links TRBV7-3 with TRBJ1-6, with D possibly matching TRBD1 (6 bases). Germline assignment: CDR1 SGHTA and CDR2 FQGTGA. The CDR3 length is 13 residues. V gave up 3 bases and J gave up 7 bases, with 7 bases separating them.

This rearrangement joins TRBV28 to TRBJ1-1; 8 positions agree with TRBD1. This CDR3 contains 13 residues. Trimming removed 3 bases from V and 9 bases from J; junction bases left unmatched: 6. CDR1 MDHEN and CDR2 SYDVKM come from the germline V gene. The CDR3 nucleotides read TGTGCCAGCAGTTTGGTGGACAGGGTTCAAGCTTTCTTT. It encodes CASSLVDRVQAFF.

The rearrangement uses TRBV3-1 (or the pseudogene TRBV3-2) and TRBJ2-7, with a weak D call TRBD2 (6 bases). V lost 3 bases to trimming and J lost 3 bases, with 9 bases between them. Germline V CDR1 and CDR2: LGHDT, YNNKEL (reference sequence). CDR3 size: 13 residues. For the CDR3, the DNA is TGTGCCAGCAGCCATTCGGGGGTCTACGAGCAGTACTTC. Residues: CASSHSGVYEQYF.

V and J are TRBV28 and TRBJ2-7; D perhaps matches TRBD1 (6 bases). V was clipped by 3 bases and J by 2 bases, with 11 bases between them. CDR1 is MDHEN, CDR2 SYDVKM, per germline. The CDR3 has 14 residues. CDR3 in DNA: TGTGCCAGCAGTTTCCAGGGGAAAACCTACGAGCAGTACTTC. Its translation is CASSFQGKTYEQYF.

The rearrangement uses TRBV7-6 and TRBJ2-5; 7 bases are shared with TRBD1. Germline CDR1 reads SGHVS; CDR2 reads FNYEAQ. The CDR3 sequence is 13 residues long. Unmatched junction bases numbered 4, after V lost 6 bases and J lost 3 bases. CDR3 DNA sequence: TGTGCCAGCAGGTGGACAGGAGAAGAGACCCAGTACTTC. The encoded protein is CASRWTGEETQYF.

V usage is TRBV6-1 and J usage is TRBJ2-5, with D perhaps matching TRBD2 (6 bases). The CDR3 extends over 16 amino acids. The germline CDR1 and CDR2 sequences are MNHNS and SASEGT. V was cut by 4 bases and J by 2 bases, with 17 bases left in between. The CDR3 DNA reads TGTGCCAGCAGTGCCTCCGGAGGGCTTTTTCAAGAGACCCAGTACTTC. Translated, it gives CASSASGGLFQETQYF.

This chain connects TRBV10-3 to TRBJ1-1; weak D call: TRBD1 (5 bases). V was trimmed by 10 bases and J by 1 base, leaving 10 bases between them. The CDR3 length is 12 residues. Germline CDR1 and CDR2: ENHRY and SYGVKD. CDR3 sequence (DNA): TGTGCCACCCGCACAGGGAACACTGAAGCTTTCTTT. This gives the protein CATRTGNTEAFF.